The clone carrying this TCR beta chain came up a few times. The source of the sample is a study of blood T cell repertoires in COVID-19. Study information: The study drew acute and convalescent COVID-19 samples from the United States, Italy and Spain. T cells, B-cell-depleted T cells, or PBMCs supplied cDNA or gDNA.

The germline V gene has CDR1 SGHKS and CDR2 YYEKEE (reference sequence). V was shortened by 3 bases and J by 0 bases, with 9 bases between the two germline ends. The CDR3 extends over 14 amino acids. Recruits, aged roughly 18 to 100 years, lived in 24 US areas. Which cohort a participant joined came from the clinical history participants gave. The data were produced by immunoSEQ multiplex PCR, yet TCRdb's version contains in-frame clones alone and is incomplete. This table has some 210,000 clones, around 80% appearing once. Sequenced sample: PBMCs or T cells enriched from blood (not recorded which). The V and J genes are TRBV5-5 and TRBJ1-1; a possible D gene is TRBD1 (5 bases). The TCR was taken from a man aged 25-40 years with acute COVID-19. CDR3 loop: CASSWGLLNTEAFF. CDR3 coding DNA: TGTGCCAGCAGCTGGGGACTTCTGAACACTGAAGCTTTCTTT. Using reference TRBV5-5 and TRBJ1-1 for the parts outside the CDR3, the full variable domain is DAGVTQSPTHLIKTRGQQVTLRCSPISGHKSVSWYQQVLGQGPQFIFQYYEKEERGRGNFPDRFSARQFPNYSSELNVNALLLGDSALYLCASSWGLLNTEAFFGQGTRLTVV.